The clone carrying this T cell receptor (beta chain) was seen only a few times. Its antigen is unknown. The sample is drawn from a study of human T cells and chemical hapten exposure. V lost 0 bases, J lost 5 bases, and 11 bases lay in between. The CDR3 has 15 residues. The V gene's germline CDR1 is SGHRS and CDR2 YFSETQ. The time point denotes: patch test 2, 6 weeks after DPC sensitization. This sample's treatment: therapeutic diphenylcyclopropenone sensitization with weekly scalp DPC. In every case, blood was obtained before the patch test was applied. Each CDR3 protein gets one entry after TCRdb re-called the RACE reads with MiXCR. The data show 95,000 or so distinct CDR3 sequences, over 9.5% seen once. Study findings and constraints: All donors were alopecia patients, so their immunity may differ from that of healthy people. Expanded TCRs were compared with controls, and the expanded TCRs formed significantly more large CDR3 similarity clusters. Among TCRs, those above 1 in 1000 frequency were unaffected by DPC sensitization.

The sequencing used whole blood, collected in connection with sensitization to the hapten diphenylcyclopropenone (DPC). The clonotype originates from a woman aged 40 to 50 with alopecia areata. Some clones in this sample may be carry-over from other donors' samples. The chain links TRBV5-1 to TRBJ1-4; D gene unclear. CDR3 loop: CASSLGLLLNEKLFF. CDR3 bases: TGCGCCAGCAGCTTGGGACTACTCTTAAATGAAAAACTGTTTTTT.